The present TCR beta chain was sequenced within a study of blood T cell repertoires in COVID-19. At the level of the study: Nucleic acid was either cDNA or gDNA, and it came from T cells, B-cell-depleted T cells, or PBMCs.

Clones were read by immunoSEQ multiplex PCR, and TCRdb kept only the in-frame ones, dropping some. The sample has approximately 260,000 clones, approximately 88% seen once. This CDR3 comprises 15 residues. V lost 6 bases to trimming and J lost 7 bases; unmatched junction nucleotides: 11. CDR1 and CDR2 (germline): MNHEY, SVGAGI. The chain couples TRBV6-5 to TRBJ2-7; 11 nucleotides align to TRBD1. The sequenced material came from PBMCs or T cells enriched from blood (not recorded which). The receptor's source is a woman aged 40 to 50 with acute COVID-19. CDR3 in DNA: TGTGCCAGCAGCTCTGGACAGGGGGCGTTGAAAGAGCAGTACGTC. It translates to CASSSGQGALKEQYV.